Listed here is a single T cell receptor beta chain. TCRdb's table, derived via immunoSEQ multiplex PCR, lists solely in-frame clones and lacks some. Of 600,000 to 900,000 clones listed, 70% to 90% are singletons. These data belong to a study of shared T cell receptors in the human thymus. CDR3 length equals 15 residues. The V gene's germline CDR1 is MNHEY and CDR2 SMNVEV (reference sequence). The trim removed 3 bases at V and 5 bases at J, leaving 5 bases unmatched. These data also featured in a second study, about human thymus T cells. That report adds: Thymus specimens were resections from corrective heart surgery. There were highly overlapping thymic repertoires among unrelated individuals, as related research reported.

This chain connects TRBV27 to TRBJ2-2; 8 bases map to TRBD1. Input material: thymocytes. This sequence was found in a girl under two years old with a congenital heart defect. In nucleotides, the CDR3 is TGTGCCAGCAGTTTCCACCAGGGGGCGACCGGGGAGCTGTTTTTT. Translating gives CASSFHQGATGELFF.